This TCR beta chain was observed in a study of T cell responses to AZD1222 COVID-19 vaccine. Germline CDR1 is SGHAT and CDR2 is FQNNGV. This CDR3 region has 15 residues. After removal of 7 bases from V and 1 base from J, the junction contained 8 bases not matched to a gene. Repertoires were generated with immunoSEQ multiplex PCR, while TCRdb's copy carries only in-frame clones and drops some. This sample has 100,000 or so clones, with roughly 90% found just once. The specimen comprised peripheral blood, sampled on day 0 of AZD1222 vaccination. V and J are TRBV11-2 and TRBJ2-3, with TRBD2 matching 7 bases. This clonotype originated in an adult in good health. The CDR3 spells CASTVIAGGTDTQYF. CDR3 in DNA: TGTGCCAGCACTGTCATAGCGGGCGGCACAGATACGCAGTATTTT. Using reference TRBV11-2 and TRBJ2-3 for the parts outside the CDR3, the full variable domain is EAGVAQSPRYKIIEKRQSVAFWCNPISGHATLYWYQQILGQGPKLLIQFQNNGVVDDSQLPKDRFSAERLKGVDSTLKIQPAKLEDSAVYLCASTVIAGGTDTQYFGPGTRLTVL.